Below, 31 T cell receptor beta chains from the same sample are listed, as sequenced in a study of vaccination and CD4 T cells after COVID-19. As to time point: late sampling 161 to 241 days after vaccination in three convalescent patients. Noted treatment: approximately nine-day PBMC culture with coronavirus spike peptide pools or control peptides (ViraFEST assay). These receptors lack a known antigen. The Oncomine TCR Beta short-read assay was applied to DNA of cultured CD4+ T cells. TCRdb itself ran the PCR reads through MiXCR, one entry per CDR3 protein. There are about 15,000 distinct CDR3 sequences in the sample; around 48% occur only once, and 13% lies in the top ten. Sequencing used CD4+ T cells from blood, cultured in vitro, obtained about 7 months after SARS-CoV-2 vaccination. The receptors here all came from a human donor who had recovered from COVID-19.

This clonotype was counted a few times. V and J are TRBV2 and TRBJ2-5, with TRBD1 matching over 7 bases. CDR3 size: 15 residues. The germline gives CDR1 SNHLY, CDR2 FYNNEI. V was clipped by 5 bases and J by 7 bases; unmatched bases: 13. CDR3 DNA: TGTGCCAGCAGTCGGGACACAGGGGCGCCAGGGACCCAGTACTTC. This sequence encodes CASSRDTGAPGTQYF.

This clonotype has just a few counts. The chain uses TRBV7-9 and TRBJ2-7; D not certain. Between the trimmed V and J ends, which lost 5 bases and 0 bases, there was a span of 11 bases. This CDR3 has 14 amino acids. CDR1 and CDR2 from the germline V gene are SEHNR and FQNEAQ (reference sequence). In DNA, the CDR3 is TGTGCCAGCAGCGCCACAGAATACTCCTACGAGCAGTACTTC. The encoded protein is CASSATEYSYEQYF.

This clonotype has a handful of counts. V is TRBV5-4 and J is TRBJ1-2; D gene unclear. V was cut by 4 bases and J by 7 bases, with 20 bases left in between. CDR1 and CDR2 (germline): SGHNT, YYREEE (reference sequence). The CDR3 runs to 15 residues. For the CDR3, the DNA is TGTGCCAGCAGCCCCCCGGACCCAGGTTCGGGTGGCTACACCTTC. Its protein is CASSPPDPGSGGYTF.

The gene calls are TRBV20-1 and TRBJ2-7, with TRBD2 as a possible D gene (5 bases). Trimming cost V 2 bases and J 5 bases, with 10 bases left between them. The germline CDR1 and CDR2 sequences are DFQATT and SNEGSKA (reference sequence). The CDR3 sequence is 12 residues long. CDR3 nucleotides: TGCAGTGCTAGAAAGGGCGGGCACGAGCAGTACTTC. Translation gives CSARKGGHEQYF.

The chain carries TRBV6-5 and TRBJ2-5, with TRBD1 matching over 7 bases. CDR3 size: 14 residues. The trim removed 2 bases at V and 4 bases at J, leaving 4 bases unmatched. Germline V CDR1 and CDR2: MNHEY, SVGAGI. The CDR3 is CASSYDRVGETQYF. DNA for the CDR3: TGTGCCAGCAGTTACGACAGGGTGGGAGAGACCCAGTACTTC.

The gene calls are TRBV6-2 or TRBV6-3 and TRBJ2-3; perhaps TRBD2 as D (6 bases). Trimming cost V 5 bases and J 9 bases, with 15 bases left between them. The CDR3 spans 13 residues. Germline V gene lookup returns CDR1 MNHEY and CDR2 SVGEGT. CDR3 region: CASSTSPGVTQYF. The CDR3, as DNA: TGTGCCAGCAGTACCAGTCCGGGAGTAACGCAGTATTTT.

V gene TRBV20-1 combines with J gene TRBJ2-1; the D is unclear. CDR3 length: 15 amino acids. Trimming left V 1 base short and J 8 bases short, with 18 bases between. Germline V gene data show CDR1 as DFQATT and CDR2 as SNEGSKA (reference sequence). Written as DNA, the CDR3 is TGCAGTGCTAGAGGTGGGCCGGGCCGGGCGGATGAGCAGTTCTTC. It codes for CSARGGPGRADEQFF.

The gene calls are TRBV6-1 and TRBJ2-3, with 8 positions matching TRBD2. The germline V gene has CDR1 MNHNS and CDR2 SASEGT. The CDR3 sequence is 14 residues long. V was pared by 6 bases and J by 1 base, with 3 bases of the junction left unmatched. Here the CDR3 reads CASRRGARTDTQYF. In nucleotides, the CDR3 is TGTGCCAGCAGGCGGGGGGCACGCACAGATACGCAGTATTTT.

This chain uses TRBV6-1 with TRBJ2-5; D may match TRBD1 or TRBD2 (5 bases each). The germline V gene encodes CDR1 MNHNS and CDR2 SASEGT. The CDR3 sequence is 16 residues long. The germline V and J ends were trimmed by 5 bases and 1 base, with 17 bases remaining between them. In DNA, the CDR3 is TGTGCCAGCAGTCCTCCTCCGGGACGCAGCCAAGAGACCCAGTACTTC. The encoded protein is CASSPPPGRSQETQYF.

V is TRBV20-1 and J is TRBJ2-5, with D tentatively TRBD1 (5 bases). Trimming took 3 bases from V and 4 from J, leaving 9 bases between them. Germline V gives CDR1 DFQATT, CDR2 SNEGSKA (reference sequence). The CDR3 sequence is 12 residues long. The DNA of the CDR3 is TGCAGTGCTAGTGTCAGGGTAGAGACCCAGTACTTC. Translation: CSASVRVETQYF.

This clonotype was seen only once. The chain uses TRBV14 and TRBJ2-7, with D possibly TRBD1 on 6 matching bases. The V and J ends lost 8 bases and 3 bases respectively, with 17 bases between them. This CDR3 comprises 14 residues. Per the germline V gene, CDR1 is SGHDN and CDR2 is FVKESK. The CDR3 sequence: CASPERNRVYEQYF. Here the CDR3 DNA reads TGTGCCAGCCCGGAGCGGAACAGGGTCTACGAGCAGTACTTC.

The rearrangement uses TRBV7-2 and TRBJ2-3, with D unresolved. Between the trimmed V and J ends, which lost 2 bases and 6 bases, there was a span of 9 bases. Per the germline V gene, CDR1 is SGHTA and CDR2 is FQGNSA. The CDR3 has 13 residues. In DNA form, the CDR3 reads TGTGCCAGCAGCTTATATGGGGATGATACGCAGTATTTT. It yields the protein CASSLYGDDTQYF.

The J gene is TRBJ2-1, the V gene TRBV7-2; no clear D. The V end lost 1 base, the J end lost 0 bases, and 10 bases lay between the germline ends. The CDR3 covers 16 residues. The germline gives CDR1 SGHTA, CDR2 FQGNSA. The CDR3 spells CASSLDASSSYNEQFF. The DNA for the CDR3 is TGTGCCAGCAGCTTAGATGCCTCCAGCTCCTACAATGAGCAGTTCTTC.

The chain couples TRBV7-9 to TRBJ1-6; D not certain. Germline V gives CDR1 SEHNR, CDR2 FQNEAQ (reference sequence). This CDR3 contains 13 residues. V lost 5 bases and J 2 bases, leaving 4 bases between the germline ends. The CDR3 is CASSPPYNSPLHF. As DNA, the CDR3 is TGTGCCAGCAGCCCACCCTATAATTCACCCCTCCACTTT.

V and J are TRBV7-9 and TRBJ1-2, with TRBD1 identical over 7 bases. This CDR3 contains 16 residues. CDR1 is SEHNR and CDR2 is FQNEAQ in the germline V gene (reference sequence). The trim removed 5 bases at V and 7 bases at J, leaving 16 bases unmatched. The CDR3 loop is CASSQRLTGRLPGYTF. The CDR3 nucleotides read TGTGCCAGCAGCCAAAGATTGACAGGGAGGTTGCCTGGCTACACCTTC. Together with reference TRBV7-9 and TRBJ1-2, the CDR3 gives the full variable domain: DTGVSQNPRHKITKRGQNVTFRCDPISEHNRLYWYRQTLGQGPEFLTYFQNEAQLEKSRLLSDRFSAERPKGSFSTLEIQRTEQGDSAMYLCASSQRLTGRLPGYTFGSGTRLTVV.

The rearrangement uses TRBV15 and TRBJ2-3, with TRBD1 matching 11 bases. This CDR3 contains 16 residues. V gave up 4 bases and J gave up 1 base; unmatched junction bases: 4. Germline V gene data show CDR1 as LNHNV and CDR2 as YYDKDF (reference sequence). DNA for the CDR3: TGTGCCACCAGCACCAGGACAGGGGGCGGCACAGATACGCAGTATTTT. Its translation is CATSTRTGGGTDTQYF.

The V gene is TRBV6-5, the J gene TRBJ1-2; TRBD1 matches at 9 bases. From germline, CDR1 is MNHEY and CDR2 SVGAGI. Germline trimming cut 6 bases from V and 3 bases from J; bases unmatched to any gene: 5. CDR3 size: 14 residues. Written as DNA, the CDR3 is TGTGCCAGCAGCTACACAGGGGGCTACTATGGCTACACCTTC. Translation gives CASSYTGGYYGYTF.

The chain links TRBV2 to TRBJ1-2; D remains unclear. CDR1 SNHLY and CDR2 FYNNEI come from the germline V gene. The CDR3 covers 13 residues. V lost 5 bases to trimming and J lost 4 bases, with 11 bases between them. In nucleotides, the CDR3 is TGTGCCAGCAGTTCAGGATTAGTCTATGGCTACACCTTC. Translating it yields CASSSGLVYGYTF.

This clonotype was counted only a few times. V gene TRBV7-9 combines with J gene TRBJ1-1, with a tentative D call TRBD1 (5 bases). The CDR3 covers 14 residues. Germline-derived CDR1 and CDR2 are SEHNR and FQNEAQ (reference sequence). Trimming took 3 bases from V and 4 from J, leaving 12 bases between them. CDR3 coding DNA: TGTGCCAGCAGCTTCGGTACAGGATTCACTGAAGCTTTCTTT. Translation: CASSFGTGFTEAFF.

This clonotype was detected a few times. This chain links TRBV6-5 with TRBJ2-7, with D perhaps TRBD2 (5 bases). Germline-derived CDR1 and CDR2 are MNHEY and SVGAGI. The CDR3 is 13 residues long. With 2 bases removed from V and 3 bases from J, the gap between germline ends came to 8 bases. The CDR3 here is CASSYGRVYEQYF. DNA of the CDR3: TGTGCCAGCAGTTACGGGAGAGTCTACGAGCAGTACTTC.

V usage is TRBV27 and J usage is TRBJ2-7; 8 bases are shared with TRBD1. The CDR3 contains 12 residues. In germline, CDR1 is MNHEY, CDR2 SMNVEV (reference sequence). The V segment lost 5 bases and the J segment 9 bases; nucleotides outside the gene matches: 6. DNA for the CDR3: TGTGCCAGCAGTAGAGAGACAGGGGTGCAGTACTTC. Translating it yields CASSRETGVQYF.

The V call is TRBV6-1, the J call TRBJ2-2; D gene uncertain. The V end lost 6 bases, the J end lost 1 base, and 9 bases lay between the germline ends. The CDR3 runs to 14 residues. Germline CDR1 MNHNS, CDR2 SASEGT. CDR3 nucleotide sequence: TGTGCCAGCAGCCGGACGGTGAACACCGGGGAGCTGTTTTTT. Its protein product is CASSRTVNTGELFF.

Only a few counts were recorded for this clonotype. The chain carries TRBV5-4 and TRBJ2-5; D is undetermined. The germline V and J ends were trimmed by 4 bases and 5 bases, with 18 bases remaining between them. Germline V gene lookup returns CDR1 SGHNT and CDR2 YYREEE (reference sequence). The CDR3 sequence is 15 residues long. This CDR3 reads CASSLDPIVRETQYF. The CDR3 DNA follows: TGTGCCAGCAGCCTAGACCCCATCGTTCGGGAGACCCAGTACTTC. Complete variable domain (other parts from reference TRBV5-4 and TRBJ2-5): ETGVTQSPTHLIKTRGQQVTLRCSSQSGHNTVSWYQQALGQGPQFIFQYYREEENGRGNFPPRFSGLQFPNYSSELNVNALELDDSALYLCASSLDPIVRETQYFGPGTRLLVL.

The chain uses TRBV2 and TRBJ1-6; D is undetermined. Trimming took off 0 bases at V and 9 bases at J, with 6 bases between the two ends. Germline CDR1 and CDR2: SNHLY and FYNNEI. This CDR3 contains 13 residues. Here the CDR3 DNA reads TGTGCCAGCAGTGAAGCCCGAGCTTCACCCCTCCACTTT. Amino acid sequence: CASSEARASPLHF.

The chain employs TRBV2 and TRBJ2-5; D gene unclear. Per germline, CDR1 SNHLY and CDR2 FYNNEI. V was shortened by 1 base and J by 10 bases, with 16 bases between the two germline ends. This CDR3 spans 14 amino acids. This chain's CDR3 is CASSEGVDRGDQYF. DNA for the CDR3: TGTGCCAGCAGTGAAGGGGTCGACCGAGGAGACCAGTACTTC.

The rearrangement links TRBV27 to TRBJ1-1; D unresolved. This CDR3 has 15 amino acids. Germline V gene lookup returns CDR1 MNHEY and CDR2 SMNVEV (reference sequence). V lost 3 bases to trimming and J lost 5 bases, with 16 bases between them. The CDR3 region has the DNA TGTGCCAGCAGTTTTGGCGTGGGCCAAGATACTGAAGCTTTCTTT. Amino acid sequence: CASSFGVGQDTEAFF.

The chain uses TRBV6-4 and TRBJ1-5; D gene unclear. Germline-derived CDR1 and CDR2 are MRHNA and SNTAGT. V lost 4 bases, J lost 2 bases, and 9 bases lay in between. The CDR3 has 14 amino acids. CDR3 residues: CASSVEGGNQPQHF. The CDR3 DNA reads TGTGCCAGCAGTGTTGAAGGCGGCAATCAGCCCCAGCATTTT.

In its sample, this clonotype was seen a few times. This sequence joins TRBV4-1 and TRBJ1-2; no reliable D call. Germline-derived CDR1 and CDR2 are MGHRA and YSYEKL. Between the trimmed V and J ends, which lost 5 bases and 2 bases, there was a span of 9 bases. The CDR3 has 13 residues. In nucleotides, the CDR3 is TGCGCCAGCAGCGGGTCTGGGAACTATGGCTACACCTTC. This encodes CASSGSGNYGYTF.

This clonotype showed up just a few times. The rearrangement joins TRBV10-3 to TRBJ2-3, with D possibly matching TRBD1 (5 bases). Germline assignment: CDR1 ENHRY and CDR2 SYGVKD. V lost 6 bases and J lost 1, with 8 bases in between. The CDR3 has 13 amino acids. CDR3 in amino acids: CAIRARGTDTQYF. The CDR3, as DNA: TGTGCCATCAGGGCCAGGGGCACAGATACGCAGTATTTT.

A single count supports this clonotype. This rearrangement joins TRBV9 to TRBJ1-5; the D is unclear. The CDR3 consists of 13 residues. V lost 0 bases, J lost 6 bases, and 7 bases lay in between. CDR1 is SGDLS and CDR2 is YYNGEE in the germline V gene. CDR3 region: CASSVGEGQPQHF. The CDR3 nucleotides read TGTGCCAGCAGCGTAGGAGAGGGTCAGCCCCAGCATTTT. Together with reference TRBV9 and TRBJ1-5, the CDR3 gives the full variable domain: DSGVTQTPKHLITATGQRVTLRCSPRSGDLSVYWYQQSLDQGLQFLIQYYNGEERAKGNILERFSAQQFPDLHSELNLSSLELGDSALYFCASSVGEGQPQHFGDGTRLSIL.

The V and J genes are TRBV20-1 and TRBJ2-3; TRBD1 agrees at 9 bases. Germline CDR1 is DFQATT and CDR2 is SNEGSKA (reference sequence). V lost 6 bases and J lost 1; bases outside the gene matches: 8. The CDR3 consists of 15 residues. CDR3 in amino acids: CSAGDRVEGTDTQYF. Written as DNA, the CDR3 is TGCAGTGCAGGGGACAGGGTGGAGGGCACAGATACGCAGTATTTT.